These 10 T cell receptor beta chains originate from one sample sequenced in a study of blood T cell repertoires in COVID-19. Repertoires were generated with immunoSEQ multiplex PCR, while TCRdb's copy carries only in-frame clones and drops some. This sample has more than 85,000 clones, with 70% to 85% found just once. Sequencing was performed on peripheral blood. The receptors stem from an elderly woman with active or convalescent COVID-19.

This sequence joins TRBV19 and TRBJ2-5, with D perhaps TRBD1 (5 bases). Germline V gene sequence: CDR1 LNHDA, CDR2 SQIVND (reference sequence). V was cut by 8 bases and J by 0 bases, with 10 bases left in between. The CDR3 has 13 amino acids. CDR3 protein: CASRLTDQETQYF. The CDR3 region has the DNA TGTGCCAGTCGTTTGACAGACCAAGAGACCCAGTACTTC.

This clone was picked up one time. The chain recombines TRBV5-6 with TRBJ2-3, with TRBD1 matching 8 bases. Germline lookup yields CDR1 SGHDT and CDR2 YYEEEE. J lost 1 base, V lost 4 bases, and 5 bases had no gene match. This CDR3 is 15 amino acids long. The DNA for the CDR3 is TGTGCCAGCAGCATACCGGGACAGGGCACAGATACGCAGTATTTT. Amino acid sequence: CASSIPGQGTDTQYF.

This chain links TRBV6-5 with TRBJ1-1; D may be TRBD1 (6 bases). Trimming removed 8 bases from V and 2 bases from J, with 15 bases in between. Germline V gene lookup returns CDR1 MNHEY and CDR2 SVGAGI. This CDR3 contains 14 residues. The CDR3 spells CASRMRGGNTEAFF. The CDR3 DNA is TGTGCCAGCCGGATGAGGGGGGGAAACACTGAAGCTTTCTTT.

This rearrangement joins TRBV4-1 to TRBJ2-3; tentatively, D is TRBD2 (6 bases). The CDR3 sequence is 14 residues long. The germline V gene has CDR1 MGHRA and CDR2 YSYEKL. Trimming removed 1 base at V and 2 bases at J, with 7 bases between. CDR3 nucleotide sequence: TGCGCCAGCAGCCAAGGGACTAACACAGATACGCAGTATTTT. It yields the protein CASSQGTNTDTQYF.

This clone has a single count. The gene calls are TRBV7-9 and TRBJ2-3, with D possibly TRBD2 on 5 matching bases. The CDR3 runs to 13 residues. Per the germline V gene, CDR1 is SEHNR and CDR2 is FQNEAQ (reference sequence). Trimming removed 3 bases at V and 5 bases at J, with 9 bases between. The CDR3 DNA follows: TGTGCCAGCAGCTTCGATGCGGGAGATACGCAGTATTTT. Protein product: CASSFDAGDTQYF.

CDR3 nucleotide sequence: TGTGCCAGCAGCTCAGGGGGCTGGGAGCAGTACTTC. Translating gives CASSSGGWEQYF. The chain has TRBV7-8 and TRBJ2-7; TRBD1 matches 8 bases. CDR3 size: 12 residues. The V gene end was trimmed by 4 bases and the J gene end by 7 bases; junction bases not matched to a gene: 3. The germline gives CDR1 SGHVS, CDR2 FQNEAQ.

This chain connects TRBV11-2 to TRBJ2-7; TRBD1 aligns across 9 bases. The germline gives CDR1 SGHAT, CDR2 FQNNGV. The CDR3 spans 16 residues. The ends lost 2 bases at V and 5 bases at J; junction bases unmatched: 10. Here the CDR3 DNA reads TGTGCCAGCAGCTTAACAGTAGGACAGGGGTCCGACGAGCAGTACTTC. It translates to CASSLTVGQGSDEQYF.

The chain recombines TRBV3-1 (or the pseudogene TRBV3-2) with TRBJ2-2, with TRBD2 matching 14 bases. The J segment lost 7 bases and the V segment lost 3 bases, leaving 4 bases of the junction unmatched. Germline loops: CDR1 LGHDT, CDR2 YNNKEL (reference sequence). The CDR3 covers 16 residues. The CDR3 bases are TGTGCCAGCAGCCAGGGGACTAGCGGGAGAATCGGGGAGCTGTTTTTT. Its translation: CASSQGTSGRIGELFF.

The chain is built from TRBV24-1 and TRBJ2-5, with 9 bases lining up with TRBD1. CDR3 size: 14 residues. V lost 4 bases to trimming and J lost 5 bases; unmatched junction nucleotides: 4. Germline V gives CDR1 KGHDR, CDR2 SFDVKD. CDR3 sequence (DNA): TGTGCCACCAGTGAAACAGGGGGCGGTGAGACCCAGTACTTC. Translation gives CATSETGGGETQYF.

CDR3 sequence (DNA): TGTGCCAGCAGCGAAAATCTAGTCTATGAGCAGTTCTTC. Residues: CASSENLVYEQFF. The chain is built from TRBV21-1 and TRBJ2-1; the table's D gene call, TRBD2, was not cross checked with the DNA. TRBV21-1 is flagged as a pseudogene. This CDR3 comprises 13 residues.